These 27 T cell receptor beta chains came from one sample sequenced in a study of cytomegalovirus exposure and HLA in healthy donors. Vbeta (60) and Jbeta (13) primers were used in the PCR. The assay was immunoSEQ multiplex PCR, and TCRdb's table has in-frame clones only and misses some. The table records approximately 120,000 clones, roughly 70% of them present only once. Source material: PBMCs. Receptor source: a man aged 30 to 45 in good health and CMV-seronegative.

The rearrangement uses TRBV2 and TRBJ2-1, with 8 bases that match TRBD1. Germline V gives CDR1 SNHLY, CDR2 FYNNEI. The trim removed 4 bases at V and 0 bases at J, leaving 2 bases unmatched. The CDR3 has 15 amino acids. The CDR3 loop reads CASSVDRGSYNEQFF. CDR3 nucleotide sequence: TGTGCCAGCAGTGTCGACAGGGGCTCCTACAATGAGCAGTTCTTC.

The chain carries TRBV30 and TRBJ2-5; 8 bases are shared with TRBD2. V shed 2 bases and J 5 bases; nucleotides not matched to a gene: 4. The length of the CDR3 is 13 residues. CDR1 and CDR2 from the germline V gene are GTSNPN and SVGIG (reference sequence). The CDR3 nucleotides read TGTGCCTGGAGTTTTAGCGGGAAGGAGACCCAGTACTTC. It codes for CAWSFSGKETQYF.

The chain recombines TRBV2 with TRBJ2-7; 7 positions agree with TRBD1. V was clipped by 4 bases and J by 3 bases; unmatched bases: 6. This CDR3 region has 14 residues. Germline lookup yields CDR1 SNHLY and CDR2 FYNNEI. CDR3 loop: CASSGQGRDYEQYF. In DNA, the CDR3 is TGTGCCAGCAGTGGACAGGGACGAGACTACGAGCAGTACTTC.

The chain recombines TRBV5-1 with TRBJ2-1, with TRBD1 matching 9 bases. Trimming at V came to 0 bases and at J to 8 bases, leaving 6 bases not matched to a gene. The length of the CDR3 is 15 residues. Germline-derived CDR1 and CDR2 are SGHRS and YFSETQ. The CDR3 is CASSLAVDRGDEQFF. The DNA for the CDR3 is TGCGCCAGCAGCTTGGCCGTGGACAGGGGTGATGAGCAGTTCTTC.

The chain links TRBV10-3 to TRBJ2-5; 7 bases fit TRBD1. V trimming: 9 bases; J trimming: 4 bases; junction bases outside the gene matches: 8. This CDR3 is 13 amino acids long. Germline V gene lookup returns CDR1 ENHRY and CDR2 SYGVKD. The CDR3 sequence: CAIRGGLGETQYF. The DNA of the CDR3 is TGTGCCATTCGAGGGGGCCTCGGAGAGACCCAGTACTTC.

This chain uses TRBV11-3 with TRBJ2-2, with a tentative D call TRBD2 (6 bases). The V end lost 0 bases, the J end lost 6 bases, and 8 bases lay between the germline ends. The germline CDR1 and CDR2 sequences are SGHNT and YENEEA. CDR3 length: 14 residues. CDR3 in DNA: TGTGCCAGCAGCTTAGATGGAGGGGCCGGGGAGCTGTTTTTT. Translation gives CASSLDGGAGELFF.

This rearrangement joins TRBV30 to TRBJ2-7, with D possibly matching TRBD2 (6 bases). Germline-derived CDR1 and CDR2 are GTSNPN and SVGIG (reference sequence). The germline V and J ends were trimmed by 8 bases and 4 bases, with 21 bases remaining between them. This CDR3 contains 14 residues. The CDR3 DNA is TGTGCCCGCCAGGGACCTGGGGGGTCATACGAGCAGTACTTC. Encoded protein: CARQGPGGSYEQYF.

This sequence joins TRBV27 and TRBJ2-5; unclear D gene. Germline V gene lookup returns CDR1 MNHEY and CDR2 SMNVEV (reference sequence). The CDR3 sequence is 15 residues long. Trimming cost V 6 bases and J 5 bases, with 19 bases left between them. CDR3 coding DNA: TGTGCCAGCAGGCCGGTGGGCCAAAGTAGGGAGACCCAGTACTTC. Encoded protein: CASRPVGQSRETQYF.

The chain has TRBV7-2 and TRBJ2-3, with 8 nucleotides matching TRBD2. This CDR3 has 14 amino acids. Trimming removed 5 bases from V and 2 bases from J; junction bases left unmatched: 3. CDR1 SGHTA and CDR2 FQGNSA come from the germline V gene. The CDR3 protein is CASSRGGITDTQYF. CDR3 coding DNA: TGTGCCAGCAGCCGGGGGGGAATCACAGATACGCAGTATTTT.

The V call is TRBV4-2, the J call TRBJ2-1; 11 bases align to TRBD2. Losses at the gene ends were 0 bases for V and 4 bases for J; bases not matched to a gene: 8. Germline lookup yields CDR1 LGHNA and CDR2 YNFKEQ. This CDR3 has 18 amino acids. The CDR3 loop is CASSQDGLAGGFYNEQFF. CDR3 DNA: TGTGCCAGCAGCCAAGACGGCTTAGCGGGGGGGTTTTACAATGAGCAGTTCTTC.

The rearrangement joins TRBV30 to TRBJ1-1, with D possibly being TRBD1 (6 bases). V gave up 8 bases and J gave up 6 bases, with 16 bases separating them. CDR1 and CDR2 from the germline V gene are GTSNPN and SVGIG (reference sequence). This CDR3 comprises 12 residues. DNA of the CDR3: TGTGCCCAAATTGGGACACCGGCTGAAGCTTTCTTT. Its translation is CAQIGTPAEAFF.

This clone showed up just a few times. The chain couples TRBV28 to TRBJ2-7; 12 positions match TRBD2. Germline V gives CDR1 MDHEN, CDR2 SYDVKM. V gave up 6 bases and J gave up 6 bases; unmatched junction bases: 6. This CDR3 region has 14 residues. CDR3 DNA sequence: TGTGCCAGCAGATTAGGACTAGCGGGACGCGAGCAGTACTTC. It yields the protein CASRLGLAGREQYF. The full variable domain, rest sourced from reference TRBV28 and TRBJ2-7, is DVKVTQSSRYLVKRTGEKVFLECVQDMDHENMFWYRQDPGLGLRLIYFSYDVKMKEKGDIPEGYSVSREKKERFSLILESASTNQTSMYLCASRLGLAGREQYFGPGTRLTVT.

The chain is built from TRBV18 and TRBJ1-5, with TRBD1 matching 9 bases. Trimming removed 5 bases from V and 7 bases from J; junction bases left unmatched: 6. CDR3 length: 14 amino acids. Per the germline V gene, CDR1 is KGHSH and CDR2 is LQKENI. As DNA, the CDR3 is TGTGCCAGCTCAAAGGGACAGGGTGAACAGCCCCAGCATTTT. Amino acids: CASSKGQGEQPQHF.

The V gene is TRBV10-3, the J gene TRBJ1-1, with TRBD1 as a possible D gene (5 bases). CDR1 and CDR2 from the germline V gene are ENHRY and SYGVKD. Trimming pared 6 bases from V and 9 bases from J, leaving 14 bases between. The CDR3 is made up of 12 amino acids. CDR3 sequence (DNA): TGTGCCATCAGAAGCGACGGGACTCAAGCTTTCTTT. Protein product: CAIRSDGTQAFF.

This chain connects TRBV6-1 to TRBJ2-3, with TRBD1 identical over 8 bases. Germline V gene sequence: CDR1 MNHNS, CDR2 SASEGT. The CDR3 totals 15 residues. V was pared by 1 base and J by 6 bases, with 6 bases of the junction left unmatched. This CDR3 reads CASSEGTGGGDTQYF. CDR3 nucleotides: TGTGCCAGCAGTGAAGGAACAGGGGGTGGGGATACGCAGTATTTT.

The CDR3 DNA reads TGTGCCAGCAGCTTAGCGCTCGGGGAAATTTCACCCCTCCACTTT. Encoded protein: CASSLALGEISPLHF. The rearrangement links TRBV7-9 to TRBJ1-6; D is uncertain. The V end lost 0 bases, the J end lost 9 bases, and 12 bases lay between the germline ends. The germline V gene has CDR1 SEHNR and CDR2 FQNEAQ (reference sequence). The CDR3 consists of 15 residues.

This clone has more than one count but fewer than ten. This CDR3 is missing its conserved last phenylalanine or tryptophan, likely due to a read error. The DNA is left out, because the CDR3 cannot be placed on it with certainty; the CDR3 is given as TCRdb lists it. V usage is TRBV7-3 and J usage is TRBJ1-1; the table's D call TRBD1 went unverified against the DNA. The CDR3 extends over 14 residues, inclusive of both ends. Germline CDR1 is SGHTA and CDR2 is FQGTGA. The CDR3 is CASREGQGGTEALV.

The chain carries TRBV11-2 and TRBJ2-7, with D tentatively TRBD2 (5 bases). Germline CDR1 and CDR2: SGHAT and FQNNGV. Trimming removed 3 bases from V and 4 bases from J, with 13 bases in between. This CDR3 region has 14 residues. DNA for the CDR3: TGTGCCAGCAGCTTTTTTGGCGGGTTTTACGAGCAGTACTTC. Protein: CASSFFGGFYEQYF.

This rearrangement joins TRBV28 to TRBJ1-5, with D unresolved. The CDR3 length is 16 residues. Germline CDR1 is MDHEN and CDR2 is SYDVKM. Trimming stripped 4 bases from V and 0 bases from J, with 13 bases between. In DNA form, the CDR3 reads TGTGCCAGCAGTTCCCCCCCCGGGGATAGCAATCAGCCCCAGCATTTT. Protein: CASSSPPGDSNQPQHF. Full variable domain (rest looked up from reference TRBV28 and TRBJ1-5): DVKVTQSSRYLVKRTGEKVFLECVQDMDHENMFWYRQDPGLGLRLIYFSYDVKMKEKGDIPEGYSVSREKKERFSLILESASTNQTSMYLCASSSPPGDSNQPQHFGDGTRLSIL.

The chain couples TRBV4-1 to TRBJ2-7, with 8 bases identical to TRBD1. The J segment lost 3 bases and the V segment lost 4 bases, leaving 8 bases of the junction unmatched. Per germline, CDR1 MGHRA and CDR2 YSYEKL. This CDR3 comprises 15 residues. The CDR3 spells CASSLGTGANYEQYF. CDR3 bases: TGCGCCAGCAGCCTAGGGACAGGAGCTAACTACGAGCAGTACTTC.

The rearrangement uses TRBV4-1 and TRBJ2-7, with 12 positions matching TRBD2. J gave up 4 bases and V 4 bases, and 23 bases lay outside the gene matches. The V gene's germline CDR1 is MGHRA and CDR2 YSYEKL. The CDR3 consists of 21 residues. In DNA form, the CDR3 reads TGCGCCAGCAGCCGGGGACCGGGGGCTCGGGGACTAGCGGGCCAGGAGTACGAGCAGTACTTC. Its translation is CASSRGPGARGLAGQEYEQYF.

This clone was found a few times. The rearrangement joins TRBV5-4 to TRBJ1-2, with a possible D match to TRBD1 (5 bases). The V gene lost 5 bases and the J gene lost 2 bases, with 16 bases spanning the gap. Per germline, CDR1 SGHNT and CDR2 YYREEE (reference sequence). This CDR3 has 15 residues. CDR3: CASSPGGWGNYGYTF. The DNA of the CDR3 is TGTGCCAGCAGTCCAGGAGGGTGGGGGAACTATGGCTACACCTTC. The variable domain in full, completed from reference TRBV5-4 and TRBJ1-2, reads ETGVTQSPTHLIKTRGQQVTLRCSSQSGHNTVSWYQQALGQGPQFIFQYYREEENGRGNFPPRFSGLQFPNYSSELNVNALELDDSALYLCASSPGGWGNYGYTFGSGTRLTVV.

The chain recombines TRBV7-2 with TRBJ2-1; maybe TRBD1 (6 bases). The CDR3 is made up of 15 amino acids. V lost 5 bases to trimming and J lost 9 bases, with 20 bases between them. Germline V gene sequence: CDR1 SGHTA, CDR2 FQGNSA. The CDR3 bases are TGTGCCAGCAGCGCAGGGGCAGGGTTGGGACGTGAGCAGTTCTTC. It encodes CASSAGAGLGREQFF.

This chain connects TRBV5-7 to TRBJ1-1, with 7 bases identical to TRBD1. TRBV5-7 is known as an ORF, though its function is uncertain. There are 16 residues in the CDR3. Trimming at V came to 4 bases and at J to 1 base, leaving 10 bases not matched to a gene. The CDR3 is CASSVGTVRSNTEAFF. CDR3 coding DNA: TGTGCCAGCAGCGTAGGGACAGTACGGTCGAACACTGAAGCTTTCTTT.

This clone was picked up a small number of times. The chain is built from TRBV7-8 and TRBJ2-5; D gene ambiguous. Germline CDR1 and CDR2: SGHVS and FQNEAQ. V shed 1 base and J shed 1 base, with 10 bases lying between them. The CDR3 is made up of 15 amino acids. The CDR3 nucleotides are TGTGCCAGCAGCTTAGGAGGCCCCCGCCAAGAGACCCAGTACTTC. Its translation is CASSLGGPRQETQYF.

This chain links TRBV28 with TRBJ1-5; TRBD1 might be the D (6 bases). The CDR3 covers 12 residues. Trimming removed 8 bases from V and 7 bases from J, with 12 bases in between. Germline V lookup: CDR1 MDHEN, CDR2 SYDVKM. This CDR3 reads CASALRGQPQHF. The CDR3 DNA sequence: TGTGCCAGCGCCCTCAGGGGCCAGCCCCAGCATTTT.

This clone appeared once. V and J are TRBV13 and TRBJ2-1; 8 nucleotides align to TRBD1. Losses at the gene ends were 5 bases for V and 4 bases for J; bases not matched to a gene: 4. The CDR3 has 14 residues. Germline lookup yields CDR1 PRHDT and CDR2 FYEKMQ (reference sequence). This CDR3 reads CASSSRQGYNEQFF. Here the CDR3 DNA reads TGTGCCAGCAGCAGCCGACAGGGGTACAATGAGCAGTTCTTC.